This T cell receptor (beta chain) was sequenced for a study of monozygotic twins with inflammatory bowel disease. No DNA is given; TCRdb re-called the 5' RACE reads and lists each CDR3 protein once. This sample lists roughly 320,000 distinct CDR3 sequences; its ten largest clones have about 5%. Study results and caveats: Patients with IBD had less TCRbeta diversity (inverse Simpson) than their healthy co-twins. The authors note that differing immunosuppressive treatments may have added variability to patient repertoires.

A remark on this clonotype: Its target is not known.

This receptor was obtained from a human donor with ulcerative colitis or Crohn's disease, or a healthy co-twin of an affected twin (not recorded which). The sample taken for sequencing was blood.

The CDR3 protein is CDSSSYTGIRYNEQFF. The chain is built from TRBV7-8 and TRBJ2-1; TCRdb returns TRBD1, unconfirmable since there is no DNA. Germline CDR1 is SGHVS and CDR2 is FQNEAQ. CDR3 length equals 16 residues.